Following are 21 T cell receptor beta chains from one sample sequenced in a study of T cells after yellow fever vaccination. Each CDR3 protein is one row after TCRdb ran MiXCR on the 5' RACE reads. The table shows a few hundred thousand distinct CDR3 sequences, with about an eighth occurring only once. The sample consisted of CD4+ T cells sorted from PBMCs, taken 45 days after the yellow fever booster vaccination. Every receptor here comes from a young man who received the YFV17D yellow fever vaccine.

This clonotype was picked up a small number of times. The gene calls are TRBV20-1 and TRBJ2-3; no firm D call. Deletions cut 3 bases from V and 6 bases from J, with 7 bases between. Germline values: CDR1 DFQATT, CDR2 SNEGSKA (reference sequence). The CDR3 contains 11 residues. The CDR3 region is CSARARDTQYF. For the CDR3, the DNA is TGCAGTGCTAGGGCCCGCGATACGCAGTATTTT.

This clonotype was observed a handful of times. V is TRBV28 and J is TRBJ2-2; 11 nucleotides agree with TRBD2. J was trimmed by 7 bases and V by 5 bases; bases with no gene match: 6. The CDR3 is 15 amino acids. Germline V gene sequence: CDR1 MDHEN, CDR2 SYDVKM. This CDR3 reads CASSRTSGRVGELFF. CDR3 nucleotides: TGTGCCAGCAGTCGAACTAGCGGGAGAGTCGGGGAGCTGTTTTTT.

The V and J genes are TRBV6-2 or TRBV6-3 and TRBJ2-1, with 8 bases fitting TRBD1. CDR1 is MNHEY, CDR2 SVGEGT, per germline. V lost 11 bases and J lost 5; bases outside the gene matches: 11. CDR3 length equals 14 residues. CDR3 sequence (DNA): TGTGCCTCAACAAGACAGGGGATAAACAATGAGCAGTTCTTC. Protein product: CASTRQGINNEQFF.

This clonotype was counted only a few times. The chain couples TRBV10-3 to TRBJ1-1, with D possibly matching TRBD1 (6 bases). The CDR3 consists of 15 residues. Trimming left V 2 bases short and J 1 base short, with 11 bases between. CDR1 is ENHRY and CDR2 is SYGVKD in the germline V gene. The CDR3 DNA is TGTGCCATCAGTGAGGACGGGGGCAGGAACACTGAAGCTTTCTTT. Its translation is CAISEDGGRNTEAFF.

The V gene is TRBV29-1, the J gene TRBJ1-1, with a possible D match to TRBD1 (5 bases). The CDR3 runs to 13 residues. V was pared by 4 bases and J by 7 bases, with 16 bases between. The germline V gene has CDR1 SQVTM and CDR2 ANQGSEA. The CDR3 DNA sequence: TGCAGCGTTGGGCTGGGGACTTTAGGTGAAGCTTTCTTT. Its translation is CSVGLGTLGEAFF.

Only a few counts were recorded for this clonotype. This chain's CDR3 is CSARDSSSGGVYEQYF. In nucleotides, the CDR3 is TGCAGTGCTAGAGACTCTTCAAGCGGGGGGGTCTACGAGCAGTACTTC. The chain combines TRBV20-1 with TRBJ2-7; 10 bases are shared with TRBD2. V lost 0 bases to trimming and J lost 3 bases; unmatched junction nucleotides: 8. This CDR3 spans 16 amino acids. Per the germline V gene, CDR1 is DFQATT and CDR2 is SNEGSKA (reference sequence).

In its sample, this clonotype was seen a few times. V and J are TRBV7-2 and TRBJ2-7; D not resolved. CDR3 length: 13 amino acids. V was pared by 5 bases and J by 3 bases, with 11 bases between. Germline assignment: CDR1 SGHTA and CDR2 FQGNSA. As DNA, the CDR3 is TGTGCCAGCAGCCAAAGGGTGGGCTACGAGCAGTACTTC. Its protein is CASSQRVGYEQYF. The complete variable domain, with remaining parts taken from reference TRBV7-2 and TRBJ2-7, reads GAGVSQSPSNKVTEKGKDVELRCDPISGHTALYWYRQSLGQGLEFLIYFQGNSAPDKSGLPSDRFSAERTGGSVSTLTIQRTQQEDSAVYLCASSQRVGYEQYFGPGTRLTVT.

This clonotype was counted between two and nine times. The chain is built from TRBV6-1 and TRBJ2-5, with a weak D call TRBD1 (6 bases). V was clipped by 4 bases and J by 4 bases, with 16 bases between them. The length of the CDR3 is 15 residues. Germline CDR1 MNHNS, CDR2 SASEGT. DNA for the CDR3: TGTGCCAGCAGTGGATCACAGGGCGGGCGAGAGACCCAGTACTTC. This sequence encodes CASSGSQGGRETQYF.

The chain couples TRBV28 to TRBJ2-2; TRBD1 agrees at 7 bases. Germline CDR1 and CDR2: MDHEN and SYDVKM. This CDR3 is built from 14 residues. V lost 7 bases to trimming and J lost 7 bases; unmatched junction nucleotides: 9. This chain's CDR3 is CASNRQGRVGELFF. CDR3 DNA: TGTGCCAGCAACCGACAGGGCCGAGTCGGGGAGCTGTTTTTT.

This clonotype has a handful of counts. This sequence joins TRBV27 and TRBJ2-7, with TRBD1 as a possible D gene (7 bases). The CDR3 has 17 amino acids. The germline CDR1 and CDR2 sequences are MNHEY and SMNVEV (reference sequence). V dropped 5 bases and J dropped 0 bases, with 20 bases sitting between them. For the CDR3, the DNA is TGTGCCAGCAGTCTGAGGGCGGGACAGCAAAGCTCCTACGAGCAGTACTTC. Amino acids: CASSLRAGQQSSYEQYF.

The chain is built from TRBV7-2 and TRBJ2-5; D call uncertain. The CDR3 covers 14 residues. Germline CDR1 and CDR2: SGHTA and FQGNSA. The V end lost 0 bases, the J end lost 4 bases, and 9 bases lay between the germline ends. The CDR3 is CASSLARSSETQYF. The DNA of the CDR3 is TGTGCCAGCAGCTTAGCGCGCAGCTCAGAGACCCAGTACTTC. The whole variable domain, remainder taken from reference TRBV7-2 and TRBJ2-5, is GAGVSQSPSNKVTEKGKDVELRCDPISGHTALYWYRQSLGQGLEFLIYFQGNSAPDKSGLPSDRFSAERTGGSVSTLTIQRTQQEDSAVYLCASSLARSSETQYFGPGTRLLVL.

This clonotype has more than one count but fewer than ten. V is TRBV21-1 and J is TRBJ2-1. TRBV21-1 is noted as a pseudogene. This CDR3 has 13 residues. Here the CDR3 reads CASSIPDRNEQFF. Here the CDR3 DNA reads TGTGCCAGCAGCATCCCAGACCGGAATGAGCAGTTCTTC.

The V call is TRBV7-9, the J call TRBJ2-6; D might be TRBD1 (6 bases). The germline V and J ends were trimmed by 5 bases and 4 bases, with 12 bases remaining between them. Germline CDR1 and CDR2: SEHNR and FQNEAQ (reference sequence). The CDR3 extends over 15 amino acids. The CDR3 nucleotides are TGTGCCAGCAGCCACCACAGGGCCGGGGCCAACGTCCTGACTTTC. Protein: CASSHHRAGANVLTF.

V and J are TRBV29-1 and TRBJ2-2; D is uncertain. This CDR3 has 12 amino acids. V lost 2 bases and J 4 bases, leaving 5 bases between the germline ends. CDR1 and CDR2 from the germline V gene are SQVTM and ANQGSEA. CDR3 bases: TGCAGCGTTGAATGGGGCACCGGGGAGCTGTTTTTT. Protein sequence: CSVEWGTGELFF.

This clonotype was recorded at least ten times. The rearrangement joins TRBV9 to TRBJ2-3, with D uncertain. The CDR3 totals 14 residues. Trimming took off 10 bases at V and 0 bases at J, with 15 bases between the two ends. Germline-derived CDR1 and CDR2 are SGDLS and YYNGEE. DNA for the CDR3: TGTGCCTCCTCGGTGGGTGCTAGCACAGATACGCAGTATTTT. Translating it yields CASSVGASTDTQYF.

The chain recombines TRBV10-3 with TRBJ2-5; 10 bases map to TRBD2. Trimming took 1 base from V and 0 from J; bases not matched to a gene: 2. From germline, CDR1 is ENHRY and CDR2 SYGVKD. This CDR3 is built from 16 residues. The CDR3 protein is CAISELGTSDQETQYF. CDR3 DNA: TGTGCCATCAGTGAGTTAGGGACTAGCGACCAAGAGACCCAGTACTTC.

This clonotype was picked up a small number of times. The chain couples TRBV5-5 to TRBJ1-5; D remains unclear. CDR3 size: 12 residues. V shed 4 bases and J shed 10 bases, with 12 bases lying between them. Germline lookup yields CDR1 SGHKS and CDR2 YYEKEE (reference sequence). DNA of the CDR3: TGTGCCAGCAGCCAGACGGGGAGACCCCAGCATTTT. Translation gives CASSQTGRPQHF.

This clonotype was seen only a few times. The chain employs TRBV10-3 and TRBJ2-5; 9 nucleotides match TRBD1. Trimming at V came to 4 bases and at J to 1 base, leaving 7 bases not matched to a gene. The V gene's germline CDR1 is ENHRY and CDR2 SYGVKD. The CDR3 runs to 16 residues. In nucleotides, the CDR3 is TGTGCCATCAGTGGGGGACCGGGACAGGGCCAAGAGACCCAGTACTTC. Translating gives CAISGGPGQGQETQYF.

DNA of the CDR3: TGCGCCAGCAGCCAAGATGAGGGCCTTCGCGAGCAGTTCTTC. Translated: CASSQDEGLREQFF. V is TRBV4-3 and J is TRBJ2-1; the D gene is possibly TRBD2 (5 bases). The CDR3 is made up of 14 amino acids. Germline CDR1 and CDR2: LGHNA and YSLEER. Trimming removed 0 bases from V and 10 bases from J, with 13 bases in between.

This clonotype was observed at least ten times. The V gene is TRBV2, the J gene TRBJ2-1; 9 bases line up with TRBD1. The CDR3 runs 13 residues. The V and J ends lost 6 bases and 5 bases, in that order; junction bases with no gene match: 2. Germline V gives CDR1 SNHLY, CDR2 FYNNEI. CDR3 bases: TGTGCCAGCAGGAGGACAGGGGACAATGAGCAGTTCTTC. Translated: CASRRTGDNEQFF.

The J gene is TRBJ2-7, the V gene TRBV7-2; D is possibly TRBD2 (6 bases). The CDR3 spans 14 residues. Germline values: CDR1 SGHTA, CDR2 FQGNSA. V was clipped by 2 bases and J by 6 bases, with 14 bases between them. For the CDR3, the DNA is TGTGCCAGCAGCTTATCTGGGACTGTGGTCGAGCAGTACTTC. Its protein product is CASSLSGTVVEQYF. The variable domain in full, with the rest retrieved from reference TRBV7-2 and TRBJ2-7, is GAGVSQSPSNKVTEKGKDVELRCDPISGHTALYWYRQSLGQGLEFLIYFQGNSAPDKSGLPSDRFSAERTGGSVSTLTIQRTQQEDSAVYLCASSLSGTVVEQYFGPGTRLTVT.